This entry lists 27 T cell receptor beta chains sequenced from one sample in a study of technical replicates of blood from a handful of donors. The repertoire was sequenced with immunoSEQ multiplex PCR; TCRdb's copy has only in-frame clones and lacks some. The sample includes 55,000 to 75,000 clones, approximately 94% of them seen just once. Material for sequencing was PBMCs. The receptors were sampled from a human donor in good health. Some clones in this sample may be carry-over from other donors' samples.

The chain employs TRBV4-3 and TRBJ2-1; TRBD2 aligns across 13 bases. This CDR3 has 20 residues. The germline CDR1 and CDR2 sequences are LGHNA and YSLEER. J lost 1 base, V lost 0 bases, and 9 bases had no gene match. The CDR3 nucleotides are TGCGCCAGCAGCCAAGAATCCACTAGCGGGAGGGCCAGATCCTACAATGAGCAGTTCTTC. Translated, it gives CASSQESTSGRARSYNEQFF.

This chain connects TRBV19 to TRBJ2-6, with TRBD1 matching over 10 bases. J was trimmed by 0 bases and V by 10 bases; bases with no gene match: 12. Germline V CDR1 and CDR2: LNHDA, SQIVND (reference sequence). The CDR3 is made up of 18 amino acids. The CDR3 region has the DNA TGTGCCACCCAGGCGGTGGACAGGGGGTTCTCTGGGGCCAACGTCCTGACTTTC. This encodes CATQAVDRGFSGANVLTF. Together with reference TRBV19 and TRBJ2-6, the CDR3 gives the full variable domain: DGGITQSPKYLFRKEGQNVTLSCEQNLNHDAMYWYRQDPGQGLRLIYYSQIVNDFQKGDIAEGYSVSREKKESFPLTVTSAQKNPTAFYLCATQAVDRGFSGANVLTFGAGSRLTVL.

The chain links TRBV5-8 to TRBJ1-5; D unresolved. The CDR3 contains 16 residues. V lost 4 bases to trimming and J lost 4 bases, with 18 bases between them. The germline CDR1 and CDR2 sequences are SGHTS and YDEGEE. The CDR3 bases are TGTGCCAGCAGCAACCTTCCCGGGGAGGGAAATCAGCCCCAGCATTTT. It specifies CASSNLPGEGNQPQHF.

This clone was seen just once. CDR3 sequence (DNA): TGTGCCAGCCTCAATAAGACAGGGGGTTTACCAGATACGCAGTATTTT. Translated, it gives CASLNKTGGLPDTQYF. The genes are TRBV7-2 and TRBJ2-3, with 9 nucleotides matching TRBD1. CDR3 length equals 16 residues. Germline V gene data show CDR1 as SGHTA and CDR2 as FQGNSA. Trimming at V came to 8 bases and at J to 4 bases, leaving 13 bases not matched to a gene.

The V and J genes are TRBV7-2 and TRBJ1-6; no clear D gene. Deletions cut 5 bases from V and 9 bases from J, with 14 bases between. The CDR3 extends over 14 amino acids. Germline V gene lookup returns CDR1 SGHTA and CDR2 FQGNSA. CDR3 sequence reads: CASSPSTYGSPLHF. In nucleotides, the CDR3 is TGTGCCAGCAGCCCCTCGACTTATGGTTCACCCCTCCACTTT. The complete variable domain, with remaining parts taken from reference TRBV7-2 and TRBJ1-6, reads GAGVSQSPSNKVTEKGKDVELRCDPISGHTALYWYRQSLGQGLEFLIYFQGNSAPDKSGLPSDRFSAERTGGSVSTLTIQRTQQEDSAVYLCASSPSTYGSPLHFGNGTRLTVT.

This clone appeared once. The chain links TRBV6-1 to TRBJ1-2; a weak D match, TRBD1 (5 bases). Germline CDR1 and CDR2: MNHNS and SASEGT. Deletions cut 1 base from V and 4 bases from J, with 13 bases between. The CDR3 covers 15 residues. CDR3 sequence (DNA): TGTGCCAGCAGTGAAGGGTCAGGGCCAGGCTATGGCTACACCTTC. This encodes CASSEGSGPGYGYTF.

The V gene is TRBV7-2, the J gene TRBJ2-1; 9 nucleotides agree with TRBD2. J lost 7 bases, V lost 2 bases, and 6 bases had no gene match. This CDR3 is 15 amino acids long. In germline, CDR1 is SGHTA, CDR2 FQGNSA. The CDR3 DNA follows: TGTGCCAGCAGCTTAAGTTCGGGACTAGCAAATGAGCAGTTCTTC. Amino acid sequence: CASSLSSGLANEQFF.

The rearrangement joins TRBV7-2 to TRBJ1-5, with D perhaps TRBD1 (5 bases). Deletions cut 4 bases from V and 7 bases from J, with 11 bases between. Germline V lookup: CDR1 SGHTA, CDR2 FQGNSA. The CDR3 is 13 amino acids. CDR3 loop: CASSYKWGQPQHF. Here the CDR3 DNA reads TGTGCCAGCAGCTATAAGTGGGGCCAGCCCCAGCATTTT.

This rearrangement joins TRBV6-5 to TRBJ2-5, with D possibly TRBD2 on 6 matching bases. The CDR3 extends over 14 amino acids. Germline V lookup: CDR1 MNHEY, CDR2 SVGAGI. V lost 2 bases and J lost 5, with 12 bases in between. The CDR3 sequence: CASSYLRGRETQYF. In DNA form, the CDR3 reads TGTGCCAGCAGTTACCTCCGGGGGAGGGAGACCCAGTACTTC.

The chain uses TRBV5-6 and TRBJ1-2; 7 bases map to TRBD1. CDR1 is SGHDT and CDR2 is YYEEEE in the germline V gene. With 3 bases clipped from V and 2 bases from J, the junction kept 7 bases outside the gene matches. This CDR3 comprises 15 residues. CDR3 in DNA: TGTGCCAGCAGCTCGACAGGGAGAGAAAACTATGGCTACACCTTC. This sequence encodes CASSSTGRENYGYTF.

The gene calls are TRBV4-3 and TRBJ2-2, with D maybe TRBD2 (5 bases). The ends were cut back, 4 bases at V and 0 bases at J, with 15 bases in the middle. This CDR3 is 17 amino acids long. Germline values: CDR1 LGHNA, CDR2 YSLEER. CDR3 in DNA: TGCGCCAGCAGCCGCGGGCACATTGGGGCGAACACCGGGGAGCTGTTTTTT. As protein: CASSRGHIGANTGELFF.

This chain connects TRBV10-3 to TRBJ2-5; 7 nucleotides align to TRBD2. CDR1 and CDR2 (germline): ENHRY, SYGVKD. The CDR3 contains 12 residues. J was trimmed by 5 bases and V by 10 bases; bases with no gene match: 7. The CDR3 DNA sequence: TGTGCCACCCGGATGGGAGGGGAGACCCAGTACTTC. This sequence encodes CATRMGGETQYF.

The V gene is TRBV5-8, the J gene TRBJ2-6; D is perhaps TRBD1 (6 bases). The CDR3 is made up of 16 amino acids. V shed 0 bases and J shed 3 bases, with 10 bases lying between them. CDR1 is SGHTS and CDR2 is YDEGEE in the germline V gene. CDR3 nucleotides: TGTGCCAGCAGCTTGGTCAGGGGTAGTGGGGCCAACGTCCTGACTTTC. Residues: CASSLVRGSGANVLTF.

This clone was observed a single time. The V gene is TRBV7-3, the J gene TRBJ1-2; D is unresolved. V was clipped by 4 bases and J by 2 bases, with 14 bases between them. Germline CDR1 reads SGHTA; CDR2 reads FQGTGA. This CDR3 spans 15 amino acids. The CDR3 DNA sequence: TGTGCCAGCAGCTCCGATGTGCGATACAACTATGGCTACACCTTC. Its protein product is CASSSDVRYNYGYTF. The complete variable domain, with remaining parts taken from reference TRBV7-3 and TRBJ1-2, reads GAGVSQTPSNKVTEKGKYVELRCDPISGHTALYWYRQSLGQGPEFLIYFQGTGAADDSGLPNDRFFAVRPEGSVSTLKIQRTERGDSAVYLCASSSDVRYNYGYTFGSGTRLTVV.

J is TRBJ2-3 and V is TRBV9, with 10 nucleotides matching TRBD2. Germline assignment: CDR1 SGDLS and CDR2 YYNGEE. This CDR3 has 16 residues. V lost 0 bases and J lost 2; bases outside the gene matches: 3. CDR3 bases: TGTGCCAGCAGCGTAGTTAGCGGGGGGTCCACAGATACGCAGTATTTT. Protein product: CASSVVSGGSTDTQYF. The variable domain in full, completed from reference TRBV9 and TRBJ2-3, reads DSGVTQTPKHLITATGQRVTLRCSPRSGDLSVYWYQQSLDQGLQFLIQYYNGEERAKGNILERFSAQQFPDLHSELNLSSLELGDSALYFCASSVVSGGSTDTQYFGPGTRLTVL.

The chain has TRBV7-8 and TRBJ1-5; 10 bases are a match to TRBD1. The CDR3 loop spans 15 amino acids. Germline CDR1 and CDR2: SGHVS and FQNEAQ. V gave up 6 bases and J gave up 2 bases; unmatched junction bases: 4. The CDR3 spells CASRRTGGGNQPQHF. CDR3 coding DNA: TGTGCCAGCAGACGGACAGGGGGAGGCAATCAGCCCCAGCATTTT. The variable domain in full, with the rest retrieved from reference TRBV7-8 and TRBJ1-5, is GAGVSQSPRYKVAKRGQDVALRCDPISGHVSLFWYQQALGQGPEFLTYFQNEAQLDKSGLPSDRFFAERPEGSVSTLKIQRTQQEDSAVYLCASRRTGGGNQPQHFGDGTRLSIL.

This clone appeared a few times. The rearrangement links TRBV10-1 to TRBJ1-2, with a weak D call TRBD1 (5 bases). Trimming shortened V by 8 bases and J by 7 bases, and 20 bases separated the two germline ends. The CDR3 contains 14 residues. CDR1 is WNHNN and CDR2 is SYGVQD in the germline V gene (reference sequence). The CDR3 DNA is TGCGCCAGCCCCCGGGGGAAGGGGCCTGGTGGCTACACCTTC. Protein product: CASPRGKGPGGYTF.

The CDR3 loop reads CASSQRRWGGVRTDTQYF. In DNA form, the CDR3 reads TGCGCCAGCAGCCAGCGCCGTTGGGGGGGGGTTCGCACAGATACGCAGTATTTT. The chain employs TRBV4-3 and TRBJ2-3; 7 bases match TRBD2. Per germline, CDR1 LGHNA and CDR2 YSLEER. The CDR3 totals 18 residues. The ends lost 3 bases at V and 1 base at J; junction bases unmatched: 13.

V is TRBV7-9 and J is TRBJ1-2; D is ambiguous. The CDR3 is 16 amino acids. V dropped 0 bases and J dropped 4 bases, with 15 bases sitting between them. Germline values: CDR1 SEHNR, CDR2 FQNEAQ (reference sequence). For the CDR3, the DNA is TGTGCCAGCAGCTTAGCGGATTGGGAGGAGTTCTATGGCTACACCTTC. Its translation is CASSLADWEEFYGYTF.

The chain recombines TRBV7-3 with TRBJ2-7, with TRBD1 matching over 10 bases. The CDR3 runs 14 residues. Unmatched junction bases numbered 5, after V lost 5 bases and J lost 4 bases. The germline gives CDR1 SGHTA, CDR2 FQGTGA. CDR3 nucleotide sequence: TGTGCCAGCAGCGAGGGACAGGGGATATACGAGCAGTACTTC. Its translation: CASSEGQGIYEQYF.

The chain combines TRBV7-2 with TRBJ1-2, with 7 positions matching TRBD1. The CDR3 is 14 residues long. The germline V gene encodes CDR1 SGHTA and CDR2 FQGNSA. Germline trimming cut 4 bases from V and 3 bases from J; bases unmatched to any gene: 5. As DNA, the CDR3 is TGTGCCAGCAGCTCCTACGGACAGGACTATGGCTACACCTTC. This sequence encodes CASSSYGQDYGYTF. Complete variable domain (other parts from reference TRBV7-2 and TRBJ1-2): GAGVSQSPSNKVTEKGKDVELRCDPISGHTALYWYRQSLGQGLEFLIYFQGNSAPDKSGLPSDRFSAERTGGSVSTLTIQRTQQEDSAVYLCASSSYGQDYGYTFGSGTRLTVV.

The chain recombines TRBV19 with TRBJ1-1; the match to TRBD1 covers 7 bases. Germline V gene lookup returns CDR1 LNHDA and CDR2 SQIVND (reference sequence). V shed 4 bases, J shed 0 bases, and the junction held 5 bases outside the gene matches. The CDR3 spans 15 residues. In nucleotides, the CDR3 is TGTGCCAGTAGTAAGGGACAGCTCATGAACACTGAAGCTTTCTTT. Translation: CASSKGQLMNTEAFF.

The CDR3 sequence: CASSLRTDIAGELFF. For the CDR3, the DNA is TGTGCCAGCAGCTTGCGTACAGACATTGCCGGGGAGCTGTTTTTT. The rearrangement joins TRBV5-4 to TRBJ2-2; D is uncertain. Germline V lookup: CDR1 SGHNT, CDR2 YYREEE (reference sequence). The CDR3 is 15 amino acids. V dropped 1 base and J dropped 6 bases, with 13 bases sitting between them. Full variable domain (missing parts from reference TRBV5-4 and TRBJ2-2): ETGVTQSPTHLIKTRGQQVTLRCSSQSGHNTVSWYQQALGQGPQFIFQYYREEENGRGNFPPRFSGLQFPNYSSELNVNALELDDSALYLCASSLRTDIAGELFFGEGSRLTVL.

The chain employs TRBV5-1 and TRBJ2-2, with a weak D call TRBD2 (5 bases). Germline V CDR1 and CDR2: SGHRS, YFSETQ. The CDR3 spans 14 residues. Trimming shortened V by 3 bases and J by 4 bases, and 10 bases separated the two germline ends. CDR3 DNA: TGCGCCAGCAGCTGGACCCGGGGCACCGGGGAGCTGTTTTTT. Its protein is CASSWTRGTGELFF.

The rearrangement links TRBV9 to TRBJ2-3, with 7 bases aligning to TRBD2. The V gene end was trimmed by 0 bases and the J gene end by 0 bases; junction bases not matched to a gene: 4. CDR1 and CDR2 from the germline V gene are SGDLS and YYNGEE. The CDR3 runs 16 residues. The CDR3 DNA reads as TGTGCCAGCAGCGTAGAAGGCGGGGGTAGCACAGATACGCAGTATTTT. This gives the protein CASSVEGGGSTDTQYF. Combining the CDR3 with reference TRBV9 and TRBJ2-3 gives the whole variable domain DSGVTQTPKHLITATGQRVTLRCSPRSGDLSVYWYQQSLDQGLQFLIQYYNGEERAKGNILERFSAQQFPDLHSELNLSSLELGDSALYFCASSVEGGGSTDTQYFGPGTRLTVL.

This clone was seen once. This sequence joins TRBV6-6 and TRBJ2-3; TRBD1 matches at 8 bases. V was clipped by 6 bases and J by 0 bases; unmatched bases: 8. This CDR3 has 16 amino acids. CDR1 and CDR2 (germline): MNHNY, SVGAGI (reference sequence). The CDR3 region has the DNA TGTGCCAGCAGGGGAATCAGGGGGCCTAGCACAGATACGCAGTATTTT. As protein: CASRGIRGPSTDTQYF.

This chain joins TRBV30 and TRBJ1-5; D not resolved. The V end was cut by 1 base, the J end by 4 bases, with 5 bases between. The CDR3 runs to 12 residues. Germline V CDR1 and CDR2: GTSNPN, SVGIG (reference sequence). In DNA, the CDR3 is TGTGCCTGGAGTGACGGGAATCAGCCCCAGCATTTT. Amino acid sequence: CAWSDGNQPQHF.